The 19 T cell receptor beta chains in this list originate from one sample, sequenced in a study of T cell clonality in common variable immunodeficiency. Assay: immunoSEQ multiplex PCR; the TCRdb copy retains only in-frame clones and omits some. The repertoire shows approximately 81,000 clones, none seen only once; the top ten take approximately 0.8%. The specimen was peripheral blood mononuclear cells. These receptors all stem from a person aged 18 to 75 in good health.

This clone was seen repeatedly, ten times or more. The CDR3 extends 3 residues past the end of the read, so its final part is completed from the germline J gene. The V and J genes are TRBV6-2 or TRBV6-3 and TRBJ1-1; D not certain. CDR1 is MNHEY and CDR2 is SVGEGT in the germline V gene. The CDR3 has 12 amino acids. The sequenced part of the CDR3 DNA is TGTGCCAGCAGTTACTCCCCCGCGGGA. As protein: CASSYSPAG. The CDR3 as a whole reads CASSYSPAGAFF.

On this clone itself: The read halts 3 residues ahead of the CDR3 end, with the missing end drawn from the germline J gene. The rearrangement joins TRBV6-2 or TRBV6-3 to TRBJ1-6; unclear D gene. The germline V gene has CDR1 MNHEY and CDR2 SVGEGT. Trimming took off 8 bases at V and 0 bases at J, with 11 bases between the two ends. This CDR3 comprises 15 residues. The CDR3 region is CASVAGSSYNSPLHF. CDR3 DNA (partial): TGTGCCAGCGTTGCGGGTAGCTCCTATAATTCACCC.

This clone has ten or more counts. Germline and junction disagree at one end, which may indicate a read error. The read ends 3 residues before the CDR3 terminus; that terminus is restored from the germline J gene. J is TRBJ2-5 and V is TRBV4-2; 7 bases are a match to TRBD1. The germline gives CDR1 LGHNA, CDR2 YNFKEQ. CDR3 length: 16 residues. The DNA read from the CDR3 is TGCGCCAGCAGCCAAAGGGTGGGGACAGTTCAAGAGACC. Protein sequence: CASSQRVGTVQET. The full CDR3 protein reads CASSQRVGTVQETQYF.

This clone was detected ten times or more. The CDR3 extends 3 residues past the end of the read, so its final part is completed from the germline J gene. The rearrangement joins TRBV4-1 to TRBJ2-2, with TRBD2 identical over 11 bases. The V and J ends lost 1 base and 1 base, in that order; junction bases with no gene match: 2. This CDR3 is 17 amino acids long. The germline CDR1 and CDR2 sequences are MGHRA and YSYEKL. CDR3 region: CASSQATSGKNTGELFF. CDR3 DNA, as far as it was read: TGCGCCAGCAGCCAAGCGACTAGCGGGAAGAACACCGGGGAG.

Turning to this clone: Read data end 3 residues before the CDR3 end; the end is taken from the germline J gene. The chain is built from TRBV2 and TRBJ1-6, with 8 bases fitting TRBD1. Losses at the gene ends were 1 base for V and 3 bases for J; bases not matched to a gene: 8. The CDR3 totals 18 residues. Germline values: CDR1 SNHLY, CDR2 FYNNEI. The CDR3 reads CASSEETLGTGYNSPLHF. The DNA read from the CDR3 is TGTGCCAGCAGTGAAGAGACACTGGGGACAGGCTATAATTCACCC.

This clone was picked up many times. The read gets to within 3 residues of the CDR3 end, and the germline J gene fills in the rest. The V call is TRBV5-6, the J call TRBJ1-1; D is possibly TRBD1 (5 bases). CDR1 and CDR2 (germline): SGHDT, YYEEEE. V shed 5 bases and J shed 4 bases, with 15 bases lying between them. This CDR3 has 14 amino acids. The CDR3 sequence: CASRWRGTVTEAFF. Partial CDR3 DNA: TGTGCCAGCAGGTGGAGGGGTACCGTCACTGAA.

This clone occurred many times. The observed sequence ends 3 residues before the CDR3 terminus, with the missing tail filled in from the germline J gene. The chain uses TRBV5-1 and TRBJ2-2, with D perhaps TRBD2 (6 bases). Germline CDR1 reads SGHRS; CDR2 reads YFSETQ. Trimming removed 2 bases at V and 6 bases at J, with 8 bases between. The CDR3 totals 13 residues. Here the CDR3 reads CASSLGEAGELFF. CDR3 DNA, as far as it was read: TGCGCCAGCAGCTTAGGGGAGGCCGGGGAG.

This clone was recorded at least ten times. The DNA ends 3 residues before the CDR3 does, and the rest of the CDR3 is filled in from the germline J gene. This chain connects TRBV11-2 to TRBJ2-5; 8 bases are a match to TRBD1. CDR3 size: 14 residues. J gave up 2 bases and V 5 bases, and 4 bases lay outside the gene matches. The V gene's germline CDR1 is SGHAT and CDR2 FQNNGV. CDR3 DNA, as far as it was read: TGTGCCAGCAGCGCCGGGACAGGTCAAGAGACC. It specifies CASSAGTGQET. From start to end, the CDR3 is CASSAGTGQETQYF.

This clone was seen at least ten times. The read ends 3 residues early relative to the CDR3; the germline J gene fills the gap. This chain uses TRBV2 with TRBJ2-7; 9 bases match TRBD1. The CDR3 sequence is 13 residues long. Per germline, CDR1 SNHLY and CDR2 FYNNEI. V shed 7 bases and J 3 bases; nucleotides not matched to a gene: 4. CDR3 loop: CASNTGGIYEQYF. The covered CDR3 bases are TGTGCCAGCAACACAGGGGGCATCTACGAG. Full variable domain (rest looked up from reference TRBV2 and TRBJ2-7): EPEVTQTPSHQVTQMGQEVILRCVPISNHLYFYWYRQILGQKVEFLVSFYNNEISEKSEIFDDQFSVERPDGSNFTLKIRSTKLEDSAMYFCASNTGGIYEQYFGPGTRLTVT.

This clone was counted ten times or more. Read sequence stops 3 residues before the CDR3 end, and the germline J gene provides the missing end. The rearrangement uses TRBV5-1 and TRBJ2-3; a possible D gene is TRBD2 (5 bases). This CDR3 comprises 13 residues. V was shortened by 7 bases and J by 3 bases, with 12 bases between the two germline ends. Germline-derived CDR1 and CDR2 are SGHRS and YFSETQ. Partial CDR3 DNA: TGCGCCAGCGCCAGAGGGCCGACAGATACG. Translation: CASARGPTDT. The complete CDR3 sequence is CASARGPTDTQYF.

This clone came up many times. Coverage ceases 3 residues before the CDR3 finishes, and the germline J gene fills in the end. The rearrangement uses TRBV2 and TRBJ2-3; 13 bases match TRBD2. Germline V CDR1 and CDR2: SNHLY, FYNNEI. V shed 8 bases, J shed 6 bases, and the junction held 5 bases outside the gene matches. This CDR3 is 14 amino acids long. Partial CDR3 DNA: TGTGCCAGCGGACTAGCGGGAGTAGGGGATACG. Its translation is CASGLAGVGDT. The whole CDR3 protein is CASGLAGVGDTQYF.

In this sample, this clone turned up many times. Sequencing ends 3 residues short of the CDR3 end; the germline J gene provides the rest. V usage is TRBV5-1 and J usage is TRBJ2-1; 15 nucleotides align to TRBD2. The ends lost 4 bases at V and 1 base at J; junction bases unmatched: 9. The germline V gene has CDR1 SGHRS and CDR2 YFSETQ. This CDR3 is 19 amino acids long. The CDR3 DNA, read in part, is TGCGCCAGCAGCCCGGGACTAGCGGGAGGAGGTTTTTCCTACAATGAG. Protein: CASSPGLAGGGFSYNE. The whole CDR3 region reads CASSPGLAGGGFSYNEQFF.

Ten or more counts support this clone. The observed sequence ends 3 residues before the CDR3 terminus, with the missing tail filled in from the germline J gene. This chain joins TRBV2 and TRBJ2-7; TRBD2 matches at 8 bases. The CDR3 sequence is 14 residues long. Trimming cost V 7 bases and J 3 bases; bases outside gene matches: 8. Per the germline V gene, CDR1 is SNHLY and CDR2 is FYNNEI. The CDR3 protein is CASTGGGVDYEQYF. CDR3 bases read: TGTGCCAGCACGGGGGGGGGCGTTGACTACGAG.

This clone was counted many times. The read terminates 3 residues ahead of where the CDR3 ends, so the germline J gene completes it. The chain recombines TRBV2 with TRBJ2-2, with 10 positions matching TRBD1. The germline V gene encodes CDR1 SNHLY and CDR2 FYNNEI. This CDR3 has 15 residues. The junction had 8 bases not matched to a gene; V was cut back by 6 bases and J by 7 bases. The DNA read from the CDR3 is TGTGCCAGCAGCCGGACAGGGGGTCAGGGCGGGGAG. Protein: CASSRTGGQGGE. The full CDR3 protein reads CASSRTGGQGGELFF.

The table lists this clone with many counts. The read terminates 3 residues before the CDR3 end, so the remaining end is supplied by the germline J gene. The chain uses TRBV6-2 or TRBV6-3 and TRBJ2-1, with 9 bases identical to TRBD2. Per the germline V gene, CDR1 is MNHEY and CDR2 is SVGEGT. The trim removed 0 bases at V and 3 bases at J, leaving 0 bases unmatched. The CDR3 spans 15 residues. The CDR3 bases that were read are TGTGCCAGCAGTTACTCACTAGCGGGCTACAATGAG. It encodes CASSYSLAGYNE. The whole CDR3 reads CASSYSLAGYNEQFF.

This clone has at least ten counts. The DNA ends 3 residues before the CDR3 does, and the rest of the CDR3 is filled in from the germline J gene. V is TRBV5-1 and J is TRBJ2-1; 9 bases are shared with TRBD2. CDR3 length: 19 amino acids. V lost 4 bases and J lost 0; bases outside the gene matches: 14. Germline V gene data show CDR1 as SGHRS and CDR2 as YFSETQ. The CDR3 is CASSQRSSGTSFSYNEQFF. CDR3 DNA, as far as it was read: TGCGCCAGCAGCCAAAGATCTTCCGGGACTAGCTTCTCCTACAATGAG.

This clone was found many times. The CDR3 end lies 3 residues beyond the end of the read and is filled in from the germline J gene. This chain links TRBV12-5 with TRBJ2-7; D perhaps matches TRBD1 (5 bases). The V gene lost 2 bases and the J gene lost 3 bases, with 17 bases spanning the gap. Germline CDR1 reads LGHNT; CDR2 reads FRNRAP. This CDR3 contains 16 residues. CDR3 in amino acids: CASGLRQRRTLYEQYF. The part of the CDR3 DNA that was read is TGTGCTAGTGGTTTGAGACAGAGACGGACCCTCTACGAG.

This clone was counted many times. The sequenced fragment ends 3 residues before the CDR3 boundary, so the rest is inferred from the germline J gene. J is TRBJ2-6 and V is TRBV5-6; D not resolved. Trimming stripped 4 bases from V and 4 bases from J, with 12 bases between. The CDR3 has 15 amino acids. Germline V gene data show CDR1 as SGHDT and CDR2 as YYEEEE. The part of the CDR3 DNA that was read is TGTGCCAGCAGCCTGCGAACCCACGGGGCCAACGTC. Encoded protein: CASSLRTHGANV. The CDR3 reads in full as CASSLRTHGANVLTF.

The sample holds many counts of this clone. The read terminates 3 residues ahead of where the CDR3 ends, so the germline J gene completes it. V gene TRBV5-1 combines with J gene TRBJ2-4, with 7 bases aligning to TRBD2. Germline lookup yields CDR1 SGHRS and CDR2 YFSETQ. The CDR3 runs 17 residues. Germline trimming cut 0 bases from V and 5 bases from J; bases unmatched to any gene: 11. This chain's CDR3 is CASSLAGGRSIQNIQYF. Incomplete CDR3 DNA: TGCGCCAGCAGCTTGGCAGGCGGGAGATCTATCCAAAACATT.